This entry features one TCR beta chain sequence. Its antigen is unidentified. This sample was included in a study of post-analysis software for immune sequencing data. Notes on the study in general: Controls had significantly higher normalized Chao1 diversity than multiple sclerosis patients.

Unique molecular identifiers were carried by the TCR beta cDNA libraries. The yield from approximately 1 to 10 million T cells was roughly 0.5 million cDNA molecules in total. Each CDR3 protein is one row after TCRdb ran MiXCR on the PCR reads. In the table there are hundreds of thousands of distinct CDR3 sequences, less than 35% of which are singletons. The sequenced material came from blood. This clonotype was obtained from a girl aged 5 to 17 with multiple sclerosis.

This CDR3 is CASSLGQVYNEQYF. CDR3 nucleotides: TGTGCCAGCAGCTTGGGACAGGTCTACAATGAGCAGTACTTC. The rearrangement uses TRBV27 and TRBJ2-5; TRBD1 aligns across 8 bases. CDR3 size: 14 residues. Germline trimming cut 6 bases from V and 11 bases from J; bases unmatched to any gene: 14. Germline V gene data show CDR1 as MNHEY and CDR2 as SMNVEV (reference sequence).